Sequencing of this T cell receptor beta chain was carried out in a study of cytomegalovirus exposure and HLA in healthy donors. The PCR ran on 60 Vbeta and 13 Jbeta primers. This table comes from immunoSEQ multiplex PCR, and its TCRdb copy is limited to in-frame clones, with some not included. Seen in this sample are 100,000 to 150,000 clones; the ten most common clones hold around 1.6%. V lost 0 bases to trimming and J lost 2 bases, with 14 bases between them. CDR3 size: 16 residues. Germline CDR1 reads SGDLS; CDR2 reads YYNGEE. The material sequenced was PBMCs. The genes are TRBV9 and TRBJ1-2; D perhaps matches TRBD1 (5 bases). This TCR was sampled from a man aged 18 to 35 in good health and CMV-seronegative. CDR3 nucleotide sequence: TGTGCCAGCAGCGTAGCTACAAGCGGGGGGAACTATGGCTACACCTTC. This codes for CASSVATSGGNYGYTF. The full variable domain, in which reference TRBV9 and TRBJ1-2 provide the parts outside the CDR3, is DSGVTQTPKHLITATGQRVTLRCSPRSGDLSVYWYQQSLDQGLQFLIQYYNGEERAKGNILERFSAQQFPDLHSELNLSSLELGDSALYFCASSVATSGGNYGYTFGSGTRLTVV.